The 20 T cell receptor beta chains below come from one sample, sequenced in a study of cytomegalovirus exposure and HLA in healthy donors. A multiplex PCR was run with 60 Vbeta primers and 13 Jbeta primers. Sequenced by immunoSEQ multiplex PCR; TCRdb stores in-frame clones only, minus some. This sample has roughly 120,000 clones; about 81% occur once, and the top ten carry roughly 1.1%. The sample consisted of PBMCs. These receptors were obtained from a woman in her twenties or thirties in good health and CMV-seronegative.

This chain uses TRBV6-5 with TRBJ1-6; 7 positions agree with TRBD1. This CDR3 spans 15 amino acids. Germline loops: CDR1 MNHEY, CDR2 SVGAGI. The ends lost 4 bases at V and 9 bases at J; junction bases unmatched: 9. The CDR3 protein is CASSSSTGEGSPLHF. The CDR3 nucleotides read TGTGCCAGCAGTTCTTCAACAGGGGAAGGTTCACCCCTCCACTTT.

The chain recombines TRBV6-1 with TRBJ2-6; tentatively, D is TRBD2 (6 bases). Trimming shortened V by 2 bases and J by 4 bases, and 15 bases separated the two germline ends. From germline, CDR1 is MNHNS and CDR2 SASEGT. The CDR3 has 17 amino acids. The CDR3 DNA is TGTGCCAGCAGTGAACCCCCCGGCGGGACCGGGGCCAACGTCCTGACTTTC. Its translation: CASSEPPGGTGANVLTF.

The V gene is TRBV14, the J gene TRBJ2-1; 7 bases fit TRBD2. J gave up 14 bases and V 4 bases, and 5 bases lay outside the gene matches. Germline V gene data show CDR1 as SGHDN and CDR2 as FVKESK. The length of the CDR3 is 11 residues. CDR3 region: CASSLGLVKFF. For the CDR3, the DNA is TGTGCCAGCAGCCTCGGACTAGTGAAGTTCTTC. The full variable domain, in which reference TRBV14 and TRBJ2-1 provide the parts outside the CDR3, is EAGVTQFPSHSVIEKGQTVTLRCDPISGHDNLYWYRRVMGKEIKFLLHFVKESKQDESGMPNNRFLAERTGGTYSTLKVQPAELEDSGVYFCASSLGLVKFFGPGTRLTVL.

V usage is TRBV6-5 and J usage is TRBJ1-3, with 10 positions matching TRBD1. The CDR3 consists of 15 residues. Germline V CDR1 and CDR2: MNHEY, SVGAGI. The trim removed 5 bases at V and 3 bases at J, leaving 4 bases unmatched. The CDR3 sequence is CASSRQGADGNTIYF. The CDR3 nucleotides read TGTGCCAGCAGTCGACAGGGGGCAGATGGAAACACCATATATTTT.

The chain links TRBV11-2 to TRBJ2-1; D unresolved. The CDR3 length is 15 residues. Trimming cost V 1 base and J 0 bases, with 7 bases left between them. The germline gives CDR1 SGHAT, CDR2 FQNNGV. This CDR3 reads CASSLGGSSYNEQFF. CDR3 nucleotide sequence: TGTGCCAGCAGCTTAGGCGGCAGCTCCTACAATGAGCAGTTCTTC.

This chain joins TRBV7-3 and TRBJ2-5; D possibly corresponds to TRBD2 (6 bases). Trimming took 5 bases from V and 4 from J, leaving 11 bases between them. The CDR3 sequence is 13 residues long. The germline CDR1 and CDR2 sequences are SGHTA and FQGTGA. CDR3 amino acids: CASSELARETQYF. CDR3 bases: TGTGCCAGCAGCGAACTAGCCCGAGAGACCCAGTACTTC.

The chain's CDR3 is CATRGSAENQPQHF. Here the CDR3 DNA reads TGTGCCACCCGAGGCTCGGCAGAGAATCAGCCCCAGCATTTT. The chain combines TRBV19 with TRBJ1-5; D is undetermined. V shed 10 bases and J shed 4 bases, with 17 bases lying between them. This CDR3 has 14 amino acids. The germline V gene has CDR1 LNHDA and CDR2 SQIVND (reference sequence). Looking up the rest from reference TRBV19 and TRBJ1-5 gives the full variable domain: DGGITQSPKYLFRKEGQNVTLSCEQNLNHDAMYWYRQDPGQGLRLIYYSQIVNDFQKGDIAEGYSVSREKKESFPLTVTSAQKNPTAFYLCATRGSAENQPQHFGDGTRLSIL.

The chain couples TRBV7-2 to TRBJ2-7, with TRBD2 identical over 10 bases. Trimming cost V 4 bases and J 6 bases; bases outside gene matches: 9. The germline gives CDR1 SGHTA, CDR2 FQGNSA. The CDR3 totals 15 residues. CDR3 residues: CASSSIAGGGLEQYF. As DNA, the CDR3 is TGTGCCAGCAGCTCTATAGCGGGAGGAGGTCTCGAGCAGTACTTC.

CDR3 nucleotides: TGTGCCAGCAGCACGGGACTAGGAAAGACCCAGTACTTC. Its protein product is CASSTGLGKTQYF. This chain links TRBV7-3 with TRBJ2-5, with 8 bases that match TRBD2. Germline V gene data show CDR1 as SGHTA and CDR2 as FQGTGA. This CDR3 comprises 13 residues. J lost 6 bases, V lost 5 bases, and 5 bases had no gene match.

The V gene is TRBV15, the J gene TRBJ1-2; unclear D gene. There are 16 residues in the CDR3. Trimming cost V 5 bases and J 0 bases, with 16 bases left between them. Per the germline V gene, CDR1 is LNHNV and CDR2 is YYDKDF (reference sequence). CDR3 DNA sequence: TGTGCCACCAGCCCTCGGGGTAGGCATTCTAACTATGGCTACACCTTC. Translation gives CATSPRGRHSNYGYTF.

V is TRBV10-3 and J is TRBJ2-7; no clear D. V lost 4 bases and J lost 5, with 15 bases in between. This CDR3 contains 14 residues. The germline V gene encodes CDR1 ENHRY and CDR2 SYGVKD. In DNA, the CDR3 is TGTGCCATCAGTGGTCGGCAGGCCGGTAACGAGCAGTACTTC. Protein product: CAISGRQAGNEQYF.

The V gene is TRBV11-1, the J gene TRBJ2-7; 7 bases align to TRBD2. With V trimmed by 3 bases and J by 5 bases, 4 bases remained unmatched. The CDR3 loop spans 13 amino acids. Germline V gives CDR1 SGHAT, CDR2 FQDESV (reference sequence). The CDR3 bases are TGTGCCAGCAGCTTTTTAGCGGGTGACGAGCAGTACTTC. It specifies CASSFLAGDEQYF.

This chain links TRBV10-1 with TRBJ1-4, with 7 bases identical to TRBD1. Germline V gives CDR1 WNHNN, CDR2 SYGVQD (reference sequence). V lost 5 bases to trimming and J lost 0 bases; unmatched junction nucleotides: 9. CDR3 length: 17 residues. CDR3 in amino acids: CASSPGTAGATNEKLFF. In DNA, the CDR3 is TGCGCCAGCAGTCCCGGGACAGCCGGCGCAACTAATGAAAAACTGTTTTTT.

The genes are TRBV27 and TRBJ1-5, with TRBD1 as a possible D gene (5 bases). Between the trimmed V and J ends, which lost 0 bases and 6 bases, there was a span of 12 bases. The CDR3 runs to 15 residues. Germline V gene sequence: CDR1 MNHEY, CDR2 SMNVEV (reference sequence). CDR3 bases: TGTGCCAGCAGTTTATCGACGGGGGGATTTCAGCCCCAGCATTTT. Protein sequence: CASSLSTGGFQPQHF.

The chain is built from TRBV18 and TRBJ2-1, with TRBD2 matching 14 bases. CDR1 is KGHSH and CDR2 is LQKENI in the germline V gene. V shed 1 base, J shed 9 bases, and the junction held 5 bases outside the gene matches. This CDR3 comprises 16 residues. CDR3 protein: CASSPRGLAGDGEQFF. The CDR3 region has the DNA TGTGCCAGCTCACCACGGGGACTAGCGGGAGACGGTGAGCAGTTCTTC. Full variable domain (rest looked up from reference TRBV18 and TRBJ2-1): NAGVMQNPRHLVRRRGQEARLRCSPMKGHSHVYWYRQLPEEGLKFMVYLQKENIIDESGMPKERFSAEFPKEGPSILRIQQVVRGDSAAYFCASSPRGLAGDGEQFFGPGTRLTVL.

V usage is TRBV6-5 and J usage is TRBJ1-2; 7 positions agree with TRBD1. V lost 4 bases, J lost 4 bases, and 3 bases stayed unmatched. Germline assignment: CDR1 MNHEY and CDR2 SVGAGI. This CDR3 region has 13 residues. The CDR3 protein is CASSLTGIYGYTF. Written as DNA, the CDR3 is TGTGCCAGCAGTTTGACAGGGATCTATGGCTACACCTTC.

In this sample, this clone turned up a few times. CDR3 bases: TGCAGCGTTGTGGGGCTGAGCACTGAAGCTTTCTTT. Translating it yields CSVVGLSTEAFF. This sequence joins TRBV29-1 and TRBJ1-1; TRBD1 is a possible D gene (5 bases). The CDR3 covers 12 residues. Per the germline V gene, CDR1 is SQVTM and CDR2 is ANQGSEA. Trimming cost V 4 bases and J 4 bases, with 10 bases left between them.

This chain joins TRBV10-3 and TRBJ2-3, with a possible D match to TRBD1 (5 bases). The ends were cut back, 6 bases at V and 2 bases at J, with 15 bases in the middle. This CDR3 region has 15 residues. Germline V CDR1 and CDR2: ENHRY, SYGVKD. The DNA of the CDR3 is TGTGCCATCAGCCAGGGTAGTAGTTCCACAGATACGCAGTATTTT. Its protein product is CAISQGSSSTDTQYF.

This rearrangement joins TRBV7-8 to TRBJ1-5; D unclear. This CDR3 has 12 residues. The ends were cut back, 1 base at V and 7 bases at J, with 5 bases in the middle. Germline CDR1 is SGHVS and CDR2 is FQNEAQ. CDR3 sequence reads: CASSLGAQPQHF. The CDR3 region has the DNA TGTGCCAGCAGCTTAGGGGCACAGCCCCAGCATTTT.

V gene TRBV5-1 combines with J gene TRBJ1-3, with a possible D match to TRBD1 (6 bases). The CDR3 sequence is 14 residues long. V shed 0 bases and J shed 2 bases, with 6 bases lying between them. CDR1 and CDR2 from the germline V gene are SGHRS and YFSETQ. CDR3 in DNA: TGCGCCAGCAGCTTGGACAGGGCTGGAAACACCATATATTTT. It encodes CASSLDRAGNTIYF.